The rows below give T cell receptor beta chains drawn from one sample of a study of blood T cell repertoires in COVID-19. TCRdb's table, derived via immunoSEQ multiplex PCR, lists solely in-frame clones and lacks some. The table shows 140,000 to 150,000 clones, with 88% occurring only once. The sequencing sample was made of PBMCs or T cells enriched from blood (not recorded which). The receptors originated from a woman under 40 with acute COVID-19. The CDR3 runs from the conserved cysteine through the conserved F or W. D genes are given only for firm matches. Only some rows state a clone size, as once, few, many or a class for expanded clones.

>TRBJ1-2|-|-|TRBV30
CACRSYGYTF
TGTGCCTGCCGTTCTTATGGCTACACCTTC
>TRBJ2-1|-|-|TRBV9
CASSVAIGGNNEQFF
TGTGCCAGCAGCGTAGCAATCGGCGGGAACAATGAGCAGTTCTTC
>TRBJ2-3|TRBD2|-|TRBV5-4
CASSLVASGRGDTQYF
TGTGCCAGCAGCTTGGTGGCTAGCGGGAGAGGAGATACGCAGTATTTT
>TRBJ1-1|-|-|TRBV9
CASSTGTDGTEAFF
TGTGCCAGCAGCACCGGAACAGATGGGACTGAAGCTTTCTTT
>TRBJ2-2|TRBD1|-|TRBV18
CASSTTQTGGSGTGELFF
TGTGCCAGCTCAACTACTCAAACAGGGGGCTCTGGCACCGGGGAGCTGTTTTTT
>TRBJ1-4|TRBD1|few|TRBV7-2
CASSLGIDRGYEKLFF
TGTGCCAGCAGCTTAGGAATTGACAGGGGTTATGAAAAACTGTTTTTT
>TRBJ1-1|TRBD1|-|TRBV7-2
CASTRDRGSTEAFF
TGTGCCAGCACCAGGGACAGGGGGTCCACTGAAGCTTTCTTT
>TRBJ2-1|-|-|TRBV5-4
CASSLGRTWHEQFF
TGTGCCAGCAGCTTGGGAAGGACATGGCATGAGCAGTTCTTC
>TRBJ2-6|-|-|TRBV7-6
CASSLWSGYGAANVLTF
TGTGCCAGCAGCTTATGGTCCGGTTACGGAGCGGCCAACGTCCTGACTTTC
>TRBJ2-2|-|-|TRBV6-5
CASSYDSGTGELFF
TGTGCCAGCAGTTACGATTCAGGAACCGGGGAGCTGTTTTTT
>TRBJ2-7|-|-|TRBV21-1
CASSKFEGGSNGGSYEQYF
TGTGCCAGCAGCAAATTTGAGGGCGGGAGTAACGGTGGGTCCTACGAGCAGTACTTC
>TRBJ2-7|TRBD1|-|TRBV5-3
CAVQGQESSYEQYF
TGTGCCGTTCAAGGACAGGAGAGCTCCTACGAGCAGTACTTC
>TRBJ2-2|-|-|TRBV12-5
CASGLGTSSTGELFF
TGTGCTAGTGGTTTGGGTACGAGTTCCACCGGGGAGCTGTTTTTT
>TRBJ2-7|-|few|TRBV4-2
CASSQVASYEQYF
TGTGCCAGCAGCCAAGTCGCCAGTTACGAGCAGTACTTC
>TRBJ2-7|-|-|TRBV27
CASSLDGDLYEQYF
TGTGCCAGCAGTTTAGACGGAGACTTATACGAGCAGTACTTC
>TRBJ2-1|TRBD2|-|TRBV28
CATGTGGFGEQFF
TGTGCCACGGGGACGGGGGGGTTCGGAGAGCAGTTCTTC
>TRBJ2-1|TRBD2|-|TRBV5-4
CASSPGLGEGNEQFF
TGTGCCAGCAGTCCGGGACTAGGGGAGGGCAATGAGCAGTTCTTC
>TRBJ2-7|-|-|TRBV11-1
CASSASRLQGQYF
TGTGCCAGCAGCGCTTCCCGTCTACAGGGACAGTACTTC
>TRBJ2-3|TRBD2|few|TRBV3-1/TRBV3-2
CASSYSSGTQYF
TGTGCCAGCAGCTATTCTAGCGGTACGCAGTATTTT
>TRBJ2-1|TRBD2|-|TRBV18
CASSPVRESEQFF
TGTGCCAGCTCACCAGTGCGGGAGAGTGAGCAGTTCTTC